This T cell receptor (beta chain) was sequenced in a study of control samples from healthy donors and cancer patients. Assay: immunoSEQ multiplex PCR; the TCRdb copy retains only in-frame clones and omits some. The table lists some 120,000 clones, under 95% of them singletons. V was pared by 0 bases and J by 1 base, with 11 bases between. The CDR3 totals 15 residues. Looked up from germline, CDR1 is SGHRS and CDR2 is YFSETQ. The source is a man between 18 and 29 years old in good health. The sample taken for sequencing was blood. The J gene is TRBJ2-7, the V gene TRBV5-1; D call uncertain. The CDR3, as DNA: TGCGCCAGCAGCTTGGCCCCGCAGGAGTCCTACGAGCAGTACTTC. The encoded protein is CASSLAPQESYEQYF.